The 19 T cell receptor beta chains reported below all come from one sample, sequenced in a study of blood T cell repertoires in COVID-19. Assay used: immunoSEQ multiplex PCR; TCRdb lists only in-frame clones, some missing. There are approximately 410,000 clones in the sample; approximately 90% occur only once, and over 1.3% lies in the top ten. Specimen: peripheral blood. Receptor source: a woman aged 25 to 45 with active or convalescent COVID-19.

The rearrangement uses TRBV10-2 and TRBJ2-7, with 13 bases aligning to TRBD2. Germline V gene sequence: CDR1 WSHSY, CDR2 SAAADI. This CDR3 has 14 amino acids. Trimming took 10 bases from V and 2 from J; bases not matched to a gene: 5. The CDR3 region has the DNA TGCGCCACAAGACTAGCGGGGGGACCCTACGAGCAGTACTTC. Translating gives CATRLAGGPYEQYF.

The gene calls are TRBV13 and TRBJ2-1; D remains ambiguous. Per the germline V gene, CDR1 is PRHDT and CDR2 is FYEKMQ (reference sequence). With 4 bases removed from V and 1 base from J, the gap between germline ends came to 5 bases. The CDR3 extends over 13 amino acids. The CDR3 is CASSSGSYNEQFF. DNA of the CDR3: TGTGCCAGCAGCTCCGGTTCCTACAATGAGCAGTTCTTC.

The chain is built from TRBV5-1 and TRBJ1-1, with 7 nucleotides matching TRBD1. V lost 3 bases, J lost 4 bases, and 12 bases stayed unmatched. The CDR3 is 16 residues long. Germline CDR1 is SGHRS and CDR2 is YFSETQ. CDR3 bases: TGCGCCAGCAGCTGGGGGGACAGAGCTACGAGCACTGAAGCTTTCTTT. It specifies CASSWGDRATSTEAFF.

V and J are TRBV25-1 and TRBJ1-5, with D unresolved. This CDR3 spans 13 amino acids. Germline CDR1 and CDR2: MGHDK and SYGVNS. With 6 bases removed from V and 4 bases from J, the gap between germline ends came to 10 bases. CDR3 sequence: CASSHGLNQPQHF. CDR3 coding DNA: TGTGCCAGCAGCCATGGGCTAAATCAGCCCCAGCATTTT.

This chain links TRBV15 with TRBJ2-3, with 9 bases fitting TRBD2. Germline V gene sequence: CDR1 LNHNV, CDR2 YYDKDF (reference sequence). The V gene end was trimmed by 0 bases and the J gene end by 7 bases; junction bases not matched to a gene: 8. The CDR3 consists of 16 residues. This chain's CDR3 is CATSRDRASGINTQYF. The CDR3 DNA follows: TGTGCCACCAGCAGAGATAGGGCTAGCGGGATAAATACGCAGTATTTT.

This clone is a singleton in its sample. CDR3 region: CSVDEGPGNIQYF. Here the CDR3 DNA reads TGCAGCGTTGACGAGGGTCCGGGAAACATTCAGTACTTC. J is TRBJ2-4 and V is TRBV29-1; a possible D gene is TRBD2 (5 bases). With 3 bases removed from V and 6 bases from J, the gap between germline ends came to 12 bases. Looked up from germline, CDR1 is SQVTM and CDR2 is ANQGSEA. The CDR3 length is 13 residues.

This clone was found a few times. This chain links TRBV18 with TRBJ1-2; tentative D call: TRBD1 (5 bases). Trimming pared 5 bases from V and 4 bases from J, leaving 20 bases between. The CDR3 spans 16 residues. The germline V gene encodes CDR1 KGHSH and CDR2 LQKENI. The DNA of the CDR3 is TGTGCCAGCTCAGATAAACAGGCCCTATCTTTCTATGGCTACACCTTC. It is translated as CASSDKQALSFYGYTF.

The rearrangement links TRBV5-4 to TRBJ2-7; possibly TRBD2 for D (6 bases). The germline V gene encodes CDR1 SGHNT and CDR2 YYREEE (reference sequence). V lost 4 bases and J lost 4, with 15 bases in between. This CDR3 comprises 14 residues. The CDR3, as DNA: TGTGCCAGCAGCCCGACGGGACTTACTTACGAGCAGTACTTC. This encodes CASSPTGLTYEQYF.

This chain links TRBV2 with TRBJ1-1, with D maybe TRBD1 (6 bases). Germline V CDR1 and CDR2: SNHLY, FYNNEI. The CDR3 totals 13 residues. The V end lost 4 bases, the J end lost 5 bases, and 11 bases lay between the germline ends. This chain's CDR3 is CASSAGASTEAFF. The CDR3 DNA sequence: TGTGCCAGCAGTGCAGGGGCGAGTACTGAAGCTTTCTTT.

This chain joins TRBV10-2 and TRBJ2-3; 7 bases match TRBD1. The V and J ends lost 11 bases and 1 base, in that order; junction bases with no gene match: 9. Germline CDR1 WSHSY, CDR2 SAAADI. The CDR3 runs 14 residues. The CDR3 nucleotides are TGCGCCGGCTCAGACCAGGGGGGCACAGATACGCAGTATTTT. Translated: CAGSDQGGTDTQYF.

CDR3 DNA: TGTGCCAGCAGTTCAGGACAGGGGGCGTACGAGCAGTACTTC. Translated: CASSSGQGAYEQYF. V and J are TRBV6-2 or TRBV6-3 and TRBJ2-7; 11 bases map to TRBD1. The CDR3 is 14 residues long. The V and J ends lost 4 bases and 4 bases, in that order; junction bases with no gene match: 3. Germline CDR1 is MNHEY and CDR2 is SVGEGT.

The chain employs TRBV5-1 and TRBJ1-2, with TRBD1 matching over 9 bases. Germline loops: CDR1 SGHRS, CDR2 YFSETQ. The CDR3 runs to 14 residues. V was clipped by 4 bases and J by 3 bases; unmatched bases: 4. CDR3: CASSQQGADYGYTF. The DNA for the CDR3 is TGCGCCAGCAGCCAACAGGGGGCAGACTATGGCTACACCTTC.

The rearrangement uses TRBV5-8 and TRBJ2-1; 8 positions match TRBD1. The CDR3 totals 15 residues. V lost 5 bases and J lost 4; bases outside the gene matches: 8. Per the germline V gene, CDR1 is SGHTS and CDR2 is YDEGEE. In nucleotides, the CDR3 is TGTGCCAGCAGATCGGACAGGGATCCTTACAATGAGCAGTTCTTC. This gives the protein CASRSDRDPYNEQFF.

The rearrangement joins TRBV25-1 to TRBJ1-1; D ambiguous. The ends were cut back, 0 bases at V and 3 bases at J, with 11 bases in the middle. CDR3 length: 15 amino acids. CDR1 is MGHDK and CDR2 is SYGVNS in the germline V gene. The CDR3 protein is CASSEYRGLDTEAFF. DNA of the CDR3: TGTGCCAGCAGTGAATACCGGGGTTTAGACACTGAAGCTTTCTTT.

This clone is a singleton in its sample. The chain couples TRBV3-1 (or the pseudogene TRBV3-2) to TRBJ2-5; D is perhaps TRBD2 (5 bases). Trimming removed 3 bases at V and 0 bases at J, with 11 bases between. Germline V gene lookup returns CDR1 LGHDT and CDR2 YNNKEL (reference sequence). The CDR3 contains 15 residues. CDR3 in DNA: TGTGCCAGCAGCCATGTGGACTCGTACCAAGAGACCCAGTACTTC. Translated: CASSHVDSYQETQYF.

The rearrangement uses TRBV25-1 and TRBJ1-2; D is unclear. V was clipped by 2 bases and J by 5 bases, with 9 bases between them. The germline V gene has CDR1 MGHDK and CDR2 SYGVNS. The CDR3 consists of 13 residues. The CDR3 is CASSENPGYGYTF. The CDR3 DNA sequence: TGTGCCAGCAGTGAAAACCCGGGGTATGGCTACACCTTC.

This clone has only one observation. This CDR3 is also generated by other DNA sequences in the sample. The V gene is TRBV27, the J gene TRBJ1-2; a weak D match, TRBD1 (5 bases). V was pared by 3 bases and J by 4 bases, with 6 bases between. The CDR3 loop spans 12 amino acids. Germline values: CDR1 MNHEY, CDR2 SMNVEV (reference sequence). CDR3 residues: CASSLQGYGYTF. The CDR3 region has the DNA TGTGCCAGCAGTTTGCAGGGCTATGGCTACACCTTC.

The chain is built from TRBV27 and TRBJ2-3; D not certain. CDR1 and CDR2 from the germline V gene are MNHEY and SMNVEV (reference sequence). There are 16 residues in the CDR3. The V end was cut by 4 bases, the J end by 0 bases, with 14 bases between. The CDR3 DNA sequence: TGTGCCAGCAGTTCCCTCGGGTGGAGCAGCACAGATACGCAGTATTTT. Its translation is CASSSLGWSSTDTQYF.

This chain uses TRBV3-1 (or the pseudogene TRBV3-2) with TRBJ1-1; D is perhaps TRBD1 (6 bases). Germline V CDR1 and CDR2: LGHDT, YNNKEL (reference sequence). With 0 bases removed from V and 2 bases from J, the gap between germline ends came to 13 bases. There are 16 residues in the CDR3. CDR3 residues: CASSQDQGRGNTEAFF. The CDR3 DNA reads as TGTGCCAGCAGCCAAGATCAAGGCAGGGGCAACACTGAAGCTTTCTTT.